The rows below give T cell receptor beta chains drawn from one sample of a study of T cells in Graves' hyperthyroidism and ophthalmopathy. TCRdb fed the multiplex PCR reads into MiXCR, producing one record per CDR3 protein. Altogether approximately 98,000 distinct CDR3 sequences are present, approximately 40% being singletons, with the ten largest covering roughly a tenth. Sequencing was performed on peripheral blood or thyroid tissue (not recorded which). These receptors all come from a woman aged 25 to 39 with Graves' hyperthyroidism. Both conserved end residues are part of each CDR3. The D gene is left open where the match is weak. Some rows have no size entry. The others give once, few or many, or a class for an expanded clone.

V,J,D,size,DNA,CDR3
TRBV6-1,TRBJ2-2,-,many,TGTGCCAGCAGACAGGAGAACACCGGGGAGCTGTTTTTT,CASRQENTGELFF
TRBV6-5,TRBJ2-5,-,many,TGTGCCAGCACCGGGAGAGGGGAGACCCAGTACTTC,CASTGRGETQYF
TRBV20-1,TRBJ2-5,-,many,TGCAGTGCCCGCCTGGGACCCATGTACCAAGAGACCCAGTACTTC,CSARLGPMYQETQYF
TRBV15,TRBJ2-7,TRBD2,-,TGTGCCACCAGCAGTGCTGGGGCGGCGGGAGGTTACGAGCAGTACTTC,CATSSAGAAGGYEQYF
TRBV19,TRBJ1-5,-,-,TGTGCCAGTAGCCCGGGACCAGCGGAATACGAGCATTTT,CASSPGPAEYEHF
TRBV9,TRBJ1-3,-,many,TGTGCCAGCAGCGACTTCACAGGGGGAAACACCATATATTTT,CASSDFTGGNTIYF
TRBV5-4,TRBJ2-7,-,many,TGTGCCAGCAGCTTGTGGGCGGGATCCTACGAGCAGTACTTC,CASSLWAGSYEQYF
TRBV7-2,TRBJ2-3,-,few,TGTGCCAGCAGCTCACACACCGGGGGAACTAGCACAGATACGCAGTATTTT,CASSSHTGGTSTDTQYF
TRBV15,TRBJ1-3,-,-,TGTGCCACCTCGGGCGCGGACTCTGGAAACACCACATATTTT,CATSGADSGNTTYF
TRBV15,TRBJ1-5,-,many,TGTGCCACCAGCAGATCCGACACGTACCAACCTAGTCGTCAGCCCCAGCATTTT,CATSRSDTYQPSRQPQHF
TRBV20-1,TRBJ2-5,-,-,TGCAGTGCTCACGTGGGGTCGGAGACCCAGTACTTC,CSAHVGSETQYF
TRBV6-6,TRBJ2-7,-,many,TGTGCCAGCAGTTACCCCCCAGGGGGGAAGTACGAGCAGTACTTC,CASSYPPGGKYEQYF
TRBV7-9,TRBJ2-2,-,once,TGTGCCAGCAGCTTACAGGGAATCGGGTCCGGGGAGCTGTTTTTT,CASSLQGIGSGELFF
TRBV3-1,TRBJ1-5,-,many,TGTGCCAGCAGCCAAATCGGCATGGGGCCCCAGCATTTT,CASSQIGMGPQHF
TRBV10-3,TRBJ2-5,-,many,TGTGCCATCAATACAGCCAGAGAAGAGACCCAGTACTTC,CAINTAREETQYF
TRBV13,TRBJ2-6,-,few,TGTGCCAGCAGCTTAGGTCAGGGGGGATCTGGGGCCAACGTCCTGACTTTC,CASSLGQGGSGANVLTF
TRBV2,TRBJ1-6,TRBD1,many,TGTGCCAGCAGACCAGGGACAGGGGAAAATTCACCCCTCCACTTT,CASRPGTGENSPLHF
TRBV12-3/TRBV12-4,TRBJ2-7,-,many,TGTGCCAGCAGGAAGGACAGCTTTTACGAGCAGTACTTC,CASRKDSFYEQYF
TRBV30,TRBJ2-5,-,many,TGTGCCTGGACTACAGCCTCCGCCCAGTACTTC,CAWTTASAQYF
TRBV11-2,TRBJ1-1,-,-,TGTGCCAGCAGCTGGGGACGGCCACCCACTGAAGCTTTCTTT,CASSWGRPPTEAFF
TRBV7-3,TRBJ2-3,TRBD2,-,TGTGCCGGCAGCCTCGTTGAGGTAGCGGGAAAGGGAGATACGCAGTATTTT,CAGSLVEVAGKGDTQYF
TRBV7-2,TRBJ2-5,-,-,TGTGCCAGCAGTTTGTCTCTCTTC,CASSLSLF
TRBV2,TRBJ2-7,-,-,TGTGCCAGCAGTCAACAGAATGAGCAGTACTTC,CASSQQNEQYF
TRBV24-1,TRBJ2-7,TRBD1,-,TGTGCCACCATGGGGGACAGGTCCCCCTACGAGCAGTACTTC,CATMGDRSPYEQYF
TRBV7-9,TRBJ1-5,-,many,TGTGCCAGCAGCTTAGCCAACGATCAGCCCCAGCATTTT,CASSLANDQPQHF
TRBV10-3,TRBJ2-2,TRBD2,-,TGTGCCATCAGAGGCGGGAGCGGGCCCGGGGAGCTGTTTTTT,CAIRGGSGPGELFF
TRBV2,TRBJ2-7,-,-,TGTGCCAGCCAGGCACAGGGACGGGAGCAGTACTTC,CASQAQGREQYF
TRBV20-1,TRBJ2-3,TRBD2,few,TGCAGTGCTAGACCCCCACCTTGGGTAGCGGGAGATGATACGCAGTATTTT,CSARPPPWVAGDDTQYF
TRBV7-6,TRBJ1-2,TRBD1,many,TGTGCCAGCAGCTTAAGGCTGGGACAGAGAGATGGCTACACCTTC,CASSLRLGQRDGYTF
TRBV4-1,TRBJ2-2,-,many,TGCGCCAGCAGCCCCGGGACCGGGATCGGAGCCGGGGAGCTGTTTTTT,CASSPGTGIGAGELFF
TRBV3-1,TRBJ2-5,-,-,TGTGCCAGCAGGCCCAGAACAGAGACCCAGTACTTC,CASRPRTETQYF
TRBV15,TRBJ2-7,-,many,TGTGCCACCAGCAGGGGTAGGGGGGCGAACTACGAGCAGTACTTC,CATSRGRGANYEQYF
TRBV7-2,TRBJ2-7,-,many,TGTGCCAGCAGCCCAGGTCCGTGGCAAAAATCCTACGAGCAGTACTTC,CASSPGPWQKSYEQYF
TRBV5-1,TRBJ2-6,-,-,TGCGCCAGCGCGGCAGGGGTGGGGGCCAACGTCCTGACTTTC,CASAAGVGANVLTF
TRBV6-5,TRBJ1-4,-,-,TGTGCCAGCAGAATGCTCCGGGGGGCCCTTGCAACTAATGAAAAACTGTTTTTT,CASRMLRGALATNEKLFF
TRBV28,TRBJ1-6,-,many,TGTGCCAGCAGACTGGGACGGACGAATTCACCCCTCCACTTT,CASRLGRTNSPLHF
TRBV24-1,TRBJ2-7,-,many,TGTGCCACCAGTGATCCCGCGGCGGGAACCTACGAGCAGTACTTC,CATSDPAAGTYEQYF
TRBV5-6,TRBJ2-7,-,-,TGTGCCAGCAGCTTGGAGGGCGGGAACTACGAGCAGTACTTC,CASSLEGGNYEQYF
TRBV2,TRBJ1-5,-,many,TGTGCCAGCAGTGTCCAGGGGTTCAATCAGCCCCAGCATTTT,CASSVQGFNQPQHF
TRBV28,TRBJ1-1,-,-,TGTGCCAGCAACGCGCTCATACCCTACACTGAAGCTTTCTTT,CASNALIPYTEAFF
TRBV5-1,TRBJ1-1,TRBD1,many,TGCGCCAGCAGCTTCCAGGGGGAGGGGACGGAAGCTTTCTTT,CASSFQGEGTEAFF
TRBV10-3,TRBJ1-1,TRBD1,-,TGTGCCATCAGTGAGTTTGGGACAGGGTCGACCACTGAAGCTTTCTTT,CAISEFGTGSTTEAFF
TRBV7-8,TRBJ1-4,-,once,TGTGCCAGCAGCTTAGGAGTGGGGGCAGCTAATGAAAAACTGTTTTTT,CASSLGVGAANEKLFF
TRBV6-5,TRBJ2-2,TRBD2,many,TGTGCCAGCCTGACAGGGAGGGTAGCGGGAGCGAACACCGGGGAGCTGTTTTTT,CASLTGRVAGANTGELFF
TRBV2,TRBJ2-2,-,-,TGTGCCAGCAGCCAAATACAAGACACCAGGGAGCTGTTTTTT,CASSQIQDTRELFF
TRBV20-1,TRBJ2-7,TRBD1,many,TGCAGTGCTAGAGCGGGGACAGGGGGATTCTACGAGCAGTACTTC,CSARAGTGGFYEQYF
TRBV20-1,TRBJ1-4,TRBD1,-,TGCAGTGCTAGTCCCGGGACAGGGCCTAATGAAAAACTGTTTTTT,CSASPGTGPNEKLFF
TRBV28,TRBJ2-7,-,-,TGTGCCAGCGATCCCTATGGGATTTACCGGGAGCAGTACTTC,CASDPYGIYREQYF
TRBV15,TRBJ2-7,-,many,TGTGCCACCAGCAGAGATAGGGGTGCGGAGCAGTACTTC,CATSRDRGAEQYF
TRBV20-1,TRBJ2-2,TRBD2,-,TGCAGTGCCGGATGGCTAGCGGGAGAGTCCACCGGGGAGCTGTTTTTT,CSAGWLAGESTGELFF
TRBV10-3,TRBJ2-7,TRBD2,once,TGTGCCATCAAGGCCGGGACTAGCGGGGCTAACGAGCAGTACTTC,CAIKAGTSGANEQYF
TRBV3-1,TRBJ2-5,TRBD2,many,TGTGCCAGCAGCCGCTACCCTAGCGGGAGGGCCTACGAGTTGGAGACCCAGTACTTC,CASSRYPSGRAYELETQYF
TRBV7-3,TRBJ1-2,TRBD1,-,TGTGCCAGCAGCTTGGGACAGGGGTTTTATGGCTACACCTTC,CASSLGQGFYGYTF
TRBV11-1,TRBJ2-3,-,-,-,CASSFYICSALSVSTDTQYF
TRBV20-1,TRBJ2-5,TRBD2,many,TGCAGTGCTTCCCTGACTAGCGGGAGGGCCAGAGAGACCCAGTACTTC,CSASLTSGRARETQYF